This is a list of T cell receptor beta chains from one sample in a study of shared clonotypes between healthy human individuals. Clones were sequenced by immunoSEQ multiplex PCR, and TCRdb holds only the in-frame ones, with some missing. The table includes hundreds of thousands of clones, 95% to 98% detected once. The sequencing input was naive CD8+ T cells sorted from blood. These receptors came from a man younger than 40 in good health. The CDR3 runs from the conserved cysteine through the conserved F or W. The D gene is left open where the match is weak. The size field is filled for only some rows; it gives once, few, many or a size class.

j_gene,v_gene,d_gene,abundance,CDR3nt,CDR3aa
TRBJ2-7,TRBV14,.,once,TGTGCCAGCAGCCGCTCGGCAGACGAGCAGTACTTC,CASSRSADEQYF
TRBJ1-1,TRBV7-3,.,once,TGTGCCAGCAGCCGTCTTGGAGACACTGAAGCTTTCTTT,CASSRLGDTEAFF
TRBJ2-7,TRBV6-5,.,.,TGTGCCAGCAGTGCCTGGGACTCCTTGGAGTACTTC,CASSAWDSLEYF
TRBJ2-7,TRBV10-3,.,.,TGTGCCATCAGTGACCCGTTTACAGGATCCTACGAGCAGTACTTC,CAISDPFTGSYEQYF
TRBJ2-1,TRBV6-1,TRBD2,.,TGTGCCAGCCGGCTACTAGCGGGAGCCTACAATGAGCAGTTCTTC,CASRLLAGAYNEQFF
TRBJ2-1,TRBV16,.,.,TGTGCCAGCAGCCCACGGACGTCCAATGAGCAGTTCTTC,CASSPRTSNEQFF
TRBJ2-7,TRBV5-4,TRBD2,.,TGTGCCAGCAGCGGATGGGACGGGGGGGCCGAGCAGTACTTC,CASSGWDGGAEQYF
TRBJ2-7,TRBV29-1,TRBD2,.,TGCAGCGTTGAAGTCAGCGGGACCTACGAGCAGTACTTC,CSVEVSGTYEQYF
TRBJ2-3,TRBV6-6,.,.,TGTGCCAGCAGTAGCCTGGGTTACGCAGATACGCAGTATTTT,CASSSLGYADTQYF
TRBJ1-5,TRBV7-9,.,.,TGTGCCAGCAGCCTTACAGGGCTCAATCAGCCCCAGCATTTT,CASSLTGLNQPQHF
TRBJ2-1,TRBV5-6,.,.,TGTGCCAGCAGCTTTTTCAATGAGCAGTTCTTC,CASSFFNEQFF
TRBJ2-1,TRBV9,TRBD2,.,TGTGCCAGCAGCGTTAGCGGGAGGGCCAATGAGCAGTTCTTC,CASSVSGRANEQFF
TRBJ2-7,TRBV29-1,TRBD1,.,TGCAGCGTTGAAGGAACGGGACAGCCCGACGGGGATTACGAGCAGTACTTC,CSVEGTGQPDGDYEQYF
TRBJ1-1,TRBV9,.,.,TGTGCCAGCAGCGTAGTGCGGGGCGTGGACACTGAAGCTTTCTTT,CASSVVRGVDTEAFF
TRBJ2-7,TRBV10-1,TRBD2,.,TGCGCCAGCAGTAGTAGCGGGAGGTCCGACGAGCAGTACTTC,CASSSSGRSDEQYF
TRBJ1-3,TRBV7-8,.,.,TGTGCCAGCAGCTTATCTTATCGGGGAACTACTGGAAACACCATATATTTT,CASSLSYRGTTGNTIYF
TRBJ2-5,TRBV28,TRBD2,.,TGTGCCAGCAGTTTTAGTCTAGCGGGATACCAAGAGACCCAGTACTTC,CASSFSLAGYQETQYF
TRBJ1-1,TRBV7-9,.,.,TGTGCCAGCAGCTTAGCTCGGGGGAACACTGAAGCTTTCTTT,CASSLARGNTEAFF
TRBJ1-1,TRBV11-2,.,.,TGTGCCAGCAGCCTTGGGAGGGCGCGAGGCGGCGGGTGGACTGAAGCTTTCTTT,CASSLGRARGGGWTEAFF
TRBJ1-1,TRBV7-6,.,.,TGTGCCAGCAGCTTAGCCGGGAGCAGGAACACTGAAGCTTTCTTT,CASSLAGSRNTEAFF
TRBJ1-1,TRBV10-1,.,.,TGCGCCAGCAGAAAGTCGCCGGGCACTGAAGCTTTCTTT,CASRKSPGTEAFF
TRBJ1-2,TRBV27,TRBD1,.,TGTGCCAGCAGAAAGACCGGGGGACAGGGGGGGCCCGGCTACACCTTC,CASRKTGGQGGPGYTF
TRBJ2-7,TRBV7-9,.,.,TGTGCCAGCAGCCCGACTAGGTCGACCTACGAGCAGTACTTC,CASSPTRSTYEQYF
TRBJ2-3,TRBV15,TRBD1,.,TGTGCCACCAGAGATGGACAGGGGGCCACAGATACGCAGTATTTT,CATRDGQGATDTQYF
TRBJ2-7,TRBV27,.,.,TGTGCCAGCAGTTTATCGACGTCCTACGAGCAGTACTTC,CASSLSTSYEQYF
TRBJ2-1,TRBV7-9,TRBD2,.,TGTGCCAGCAGCTCCCTTGCGGGACTAGCTTACAATGAGCAGTTCTTC,CASSSLAGLAYNEQFF
TRBJ2-7,TRBV4-3,TRBD1,.,TGCGCCAGCAGCCTGGGACAGGTACCCTACGAGCAGTACTTC,CASSLGQVPYEQYF
TRBJ2-1,TRBV4-1,TRBD1,.,TGCGCCAGCAGCCAGCGGGACAGGGGGTACAATGAGCAGTTCTTC,CASSQRDRGYNEQFF
TRBJ2-7,TRBV27,TRBD2,once,TGTGCCAGCAGGGCATTATTACAGCGGGGGGTAACTTACGAGCAGTACTTC,CASRALLQRGVTYEQYF
TRBJ2-3,TRBV10-3,.,.,TGTGCCATCAGTGAGTCGGTTAGCACAGATACGCAGTATTTT,CAISESVSTDTQYF
TRBJ1-2,TRBV15,TRBD1,.,TGTGCCACCAGCACTTCCGGGACAGGGAGCTATGGCTACACCTTC,CATSTSGTGSYGYTF
TRBJ1-2,TRBV2,.,.,TGTGCCAGTTTCGGTCAGGGAACCGGGGGCTACACCTTC,CASFGQGTGGYTF
TRBJ2-3,TRBV5-1,TRBD2,.,TGCGCCAGCAGCTTGGGAGCTAGCGGGAGGATTTATCCAAGCACAGATACGCAGTATTTT,CASSLGASGRIYPSTDTQYF
TRBJ2-7,TRBV5-5,.,.,TGTGCCAGCAGCTTCGCCCAGGGGGAGCAGTACTTC,CASSFAQGEQYF
TRBJ2-2,TRBV30,.,.,TGTGCCTGGGAGGGACTCCCTTCCGACGGGGAGCTGTTTTTT,CAWEGLPSDGELFF
TRBJ2-7,TRBV11-2,TRBD1,.,TGTGCCAGCAGCTTAGGCTGGGACAGCTACGAGCAGTACTTC,CASSLGWDSYEQYF
TRBJ2-7,TRBV11-2,TRBD1,.,TGTGCCAGCAGCTCCTCGCTAACGGGACAGGGCTACGAGCAGTACTTC,CASSSSLTGQGYEQYF
TRBJ2-2,TRBV7-3,.,.,TGTGCCAGCAGCTTAAACTCGCGACTCTACACCGGGGAGCTGTTTTTT,CASSLNSRLYTGELFF
TRBJ2-7,TRBV2,TRBD2,.,TGTGCCAGCCGACCGGGACTAGCGGGAGGGAGCTCCTACGAGCAGTACTTC,CASRPGLAGGSSYEQYF
TRBJ2-7,TRBV4-1,TRBD1,.,TGCGCCAGCAGCCCGGGGACAGGAACCTACGAGCAGTACTTC,CASSPGTGTYEQYF
TRBJ2-5,TRBV2,TRBD2,.,TGTGCCACCGTGCTACGGGCTAGCGGGAGGGCGGAGACCCAGTACTTC,CATVLRASGRAETQYF
TRBJ2-7,TRBV4-1,TRBD1,.,TGCGCCAGCAGCCAAGGGGTGACAGGGGGTTACGAGCAGTACTTC,CASSQGVTGGYEQYF
TRBJ2-7,TRBV14,TRBD2,.,TGTGCCAGCAGCCTACTAGCGGGAGGACCCTACGAGCAGTACTTC,CASSLLAGGPYEQYF
TRBJ2-5,TRBV29-1,.,.,TGCAGCGTTGACGGGACGGATGAGGAGACCCAGTACTTC,CSVDGTDEETQYF
TRBJ1-2,TRBV7-9,.,once,TGTGCCAGCAGCCTCGGGGCATACGGCTACACCTTC,CASSLGAYGYTF
TRBJ1-1,TRBV6-5,.,.,TGTGCCAGCAGTTCGGACGGACGGGCCGTGGGCACTGAAGCTTTCTTT,CASSSDGRAVGTEAFF
TRBJ2-1,TRBV19,.,.,TGTGCCAGTGCGACGAGCTCCTACAATGAGCAGTTCTTC,CASATSSYNEQFF
TRBJ2-1,TRBV4-1,TRBD2,.,TGCGCCAGCAGCCTACGACTAGCGGGCTACAATGAGCAGTTCTTC,CASSLRLAGYNEQFF
TRBJ2-7,TRBV13,TRBD2,.,TGTGCCAGCAGCTTAGGATCCTTTGCGCAGCGGGATCCCTACGAGCAGTACTTC,CASSLGSFAQRDPYEQYF
TRBJ1-4,TRBV14,.,.,TGTGCCAGCAGCCTTTTTGGGACGGAGAATGAAAAACTGTTTTTT,CASSLFGTENEKLFF
TRBJ2-3,TRBV6-1,.,.,TGTGCCAGCAGTGAGAGGCACCGTTTTTACACAGATACGCAGTATTTT,CASSERHRFYTDTQYF
TRBJ2-7,TRBV29-1,TRBD2,.,TGCAGCGCCGGGACTAGCGGGTACTCATCCTACGAGCAGTACTTC,CSAGTSGYSSYEQYF
TRBJ2-7,TRBV5-5,.,.,TGTGCCAGCAGTCACCAGGGTCCCTACGAGCAGTACTTC,CASSHQGPYEQYF
TRBJ1-1,TRBV6-5,.,.,TGTGCCAGCAGTTTTAACAGCATGAACACTGAAGCTTTCTTT,CASSFNSMNTEAFF
TRBJ2-1,TRBV29-1,.,.,TGCAGCGTGCAGGACTCCTACAATGAGCAGTTCTTC,CSVQDSYNEQFF
TRBJ2-2,TRBV7-8,.,once,TGTGCCAGCAGCCAAACTAGCTCAGTCTCGATCGGGGAGCTGTTTTTT,CASSQTSSVSIGELFF
TRBJ1-5,TRBV10-3,TRBD1,.,TGTGCCATCAGTGACATCAACAGGGGGCAACAGCCCCAGCATTTT,CAISDINRGQQPQHF
TRBJ2-5,TRBV28,.,.,TGTGCCAGCAGTCGTCGGCAAGAGACCCAGTACTTC,CASSRRQETQYF